The 25 T cell receptor beta chains below come from one sample, sequenced in a study of blood T cell repertoires in COVID-19. Libraries were prepared by immunoSEQ multiplex PCR; TCRdb keeps only in-frame clonotypes and omits some of them. The sample has 300,000 or so clones, about 85% seen once. The sequencing input was PBMCs or T cells enriched from blood (not recorded which). Receptors originate from a woman in her 30s who had recovered from COVID-19.

V is TRBV5-6 and J is TRBJ2-7; D is perhaps TRBD2 (7 bases). Germline CDR1 and CDR2: SGHDT and YYEEEE. V lost 4 bases, J lost 2 bases, and 19 bases lay in between. CDR3 length equals 16 residues. The CDR3 DNA sequence: TGTGCCAGCAGCGGGGAGGTAAACGGGGGGCCCTACGAGCAGTACTTC. It codes for CASSGEVNGGPYEQYF.

The chain uses TRBV6-5 and TRBJ2-5, with 9 nucleotides matching TRBD2. CDR1 MNHEY and CDR2 SVGAGI come from the germline V gene. The CDR3 is made up of 15 amino acids. Losses at the gene ends were 0 bases for V and 4 bases for J; bases not matched to a gene: 3. This CDR3 is CASSYSAGGPETQYF. The DNA for the CDR3 is TGTGCCAGCAGTTACTCGGCGGGGGGGCCAGAGACCCAGTACTTC.

The J gene is TRBJ2-7, the V gene TRBV25-1, with D perhaps TRBD1 (5 bases). In germline, CDR1 is MGHDK, CDR2 SYGVNS. There are 15 residues in the CDR3. The V end was cut by 7 bases, the J end by 2 bases, with 18 bases between. The CDR3 region is CASIFWGDRPYEQYF. DNA for the CDR3: TGTGCCAGCATCTTCTGGGGTGACAGACCCTACGAGCAGTACTTC.

This clone came up once. The genes are TRBV19 and TRBJ1-5, with D uncertain. Per the germline V gene, CDR1 is LNHDA and CDR2 is SQIVND (reference sequence). The V end lost 9 bases, the J end lost 4 bases, and 13 bases lay between the germline ends. The CDR3 spans 13 residues. The chain's CDR3 is CASSIVWNQPQHF. The CDR3 DNA sequence: TGTGCCAGCTCGATAGTCTGGAATCAGCCCCAGCATTTT.

V usage is TRBV7-9 and J usage is TRBJ2-2, with D possibly matching TRBD2 (5 bases). Between the trimmed V and J ends, which lost 1 base and 4 bases, there was a span of 13 bases. Germline V CDR1 and CDR2: SEHNR, FQNEAQ (reference sequence). The CDR3 is 16 amino acids. The CDR3 DNA is TGTGCCAGCAGCTTAGAGGTTCGGGGTACCACCGGGGAGCTGTTTTTT. Amino acids: CASSLEVRGTTGELFF.

Here the CDR3 DNA reads TGTGCCAGCAGCCCCGGGACAGGCAATCAGCCCCAGCATTTT. It codes for CASSPGTGNQPQHF. The chain links TRBV6-5 to TRBJ1-5, with TRBD1 identical over 7 bases. V was pared by 6 bases and J by 2 bases, with 4 bases of the junction left unmatched. This CDR3 region has 14 residues. CDR1 MNHEY and CDR2 SVGAGI come from the germline V gene.

V is TRBV19 and J is TRBJ2-2, with 8 bases that match TRBD1. The germline V gene encodes CDR1 LNHDA and CDR2 SQIVND (reference sequence). The V segment lost 6 bases and the J segment 6 bases; nucleotides outside the gene matches: 3. This CDR3 has 13 amino acids. CDR3 sequence: CASRDRDAGELFF. CDR3 nucleotides: TGTGCCAGTAGGGACAGGGATGCCGGGGAGCTGTTTTTT.

Only a few counts were recorded for this clone. This chain uses TRBV5-4 with TRBJ1-1; TRBD1 is a possible D gene (6 bases). CDR3 length equals 14 residues. Germline CDR1 SGHNT, CDR2 YYREEE (reference sequence). V lost 5 bases to trimming and J lost 0 bases, with 11 bases between them. The CDR3 loop is CASSQGIMNTEAFF. The CDR3 DNA reads TGTGCCAGCAGTCAGGGGATCATGAACACTGAAGCTTTCTTT.

The chain links TRBV6-1 to TRBJ1-2, with TRBD1 matching 8 bases. The germline V gene has CDR1 MNHNS and CDR2 SASEGT. The length of the CDR3 is 16 residues. V trimming: 1 base; J trimming: 6 bases; junction bases outside the gene matches: 10. The CDR3 protein is CASSEGQGLTGDGYTF. Here the CDR3 DNA reads TGTGCCAGCAGTGAAGGACAGGGGCTTACCGGGGATGGCTACACCTTC.

The chain uses TRBV30 and TRBJ1-2, with no clear D. This CDR3 has 13 residues. Per germline, CDR1 GTSNPN and CDR2 SVGIG (reference sequence). V was shortened by 2 bases and J by 7 bases, with 14 bases between the two germline ends. CDR3: CAWSPTGRFGYTF. CDR3 in DNA: TGTGCCTGGAGTCCGACGGGGAGGTTTGGCTACACCTTC.

This clone was detected once. The chain joins TRBV30 to TRBJ1-5, with no clear D. CDR1 and CDR2 (germline): GTSNPN, SVGIG (reference sequence). V was clipped by 1 base and J by 6 bases, with 10 bases between them. This CDR3 has 13 amino acids. The CDR3 DNA reads TGTGCCTGGAGTGGCGGTACCGGTCAGCCCCAGCATTTT. It codes for CAWSGGTGQPQHF. The full variable domain, in which reference TRBV30 and TRBJ1-5 provide the parts outside the CDR3, is SQTIHQWPATLVQPVGSPLSLECTVEGTSNPNLYWYRQAAGRGLQLLFYSVGIGQISSEVPQNLSASRPQDRQFILSSKKLLLSDSGFYLCAWSGGTGQPQHFGDGTRLSIL.

The gene calls are TRBV29-1 and TRBJ1-2, with D perhaps matching TRBD1 (6 bases). The CDR3 has 12 amino acids. Trimming took 7 bases from V and 1 from J, leaving 10 bases between them. CDR1 is SQVTM and CDR2 is ANQGSEA in the germline V gene. CDR3 protein: CSDQQGNYGYTF. The CDR3 DNA reads as TGCAGCGACCAACAGGGTAACTATGGCTACACCTTC.

The chain uses TRBV29-1 and TRBJ1-3; 7 bases match TRBD1. This CDR3 has 15 amino acids. CDR1 is SQVTM and CDR2 is ANQGSEA in the germline V gene. V was clipped by 5 bases and J by 3 bases; unmatched bases: 10. The chain's CDR3 is CSVHGTVLGGNTIYF. The CDR3, as DNA: TGCAGCGTTCACGGGACAGTCCTTGGTGGAAACACCATATATTTT.

The J gene is TRBJ1-2, the V gene TRBV5-1; D remains unclear. The CDR3 extends over 15 amino acids. The germline V and J ends were trimmed by 4 bases and 3 bases, with 16 bases remaining between them. Germline CDR1 reads SGHRS; CDR2 reads YFSETQ. The CDR3 coding sequence is TGCGCCAGCAGCCCCTCGGGCGGGGTCGACTATGGCTACACCTTC. Its protein product is CASSPSGGVDYGYTF.

The DNA for the CDR3 is TGTGCCAGCAGCCAAGGCCGGACTAGCGGGGCCACAGATACGCAGTATTTT. The encoded protein is CASSQGRTSGATDTQYF. The V call is TRBV3-1 (or the pseudogene TRBV3-2), the J call TRBJ2-3, with 12 bases aligning to TRBD2. V lost 1 base, J lost 2 bases, and 4 bases stayed unmatched. The CDR3 has 17 amino acids. Germline V gene lookup returns CDR1 LGHDT and CDR2 YNNKEL (reference sequence).

This chain connects TRBV19 to TRBJ1-5; D is ambiguous. This CDR3 is 15 amino acids long. V lost 0 bases, J lost 4 bases, and 10 bases lay in between. The germline CDR1 and CDR2 sequences are LNHDA and SQIVND (reference sequence). The DNA for the CDR3 is TGTGCCAGTAGTATAGATCCGCAGGTAAATCAGCCCCAGCATTTT. As protein: CASSIDPQVNQPQHF.

The V call is TRBV3-1 (or the pseudogene TRBV3-2), the J call TRBJ1-4; D is unclear. Germline-derived CDR1 and CDR2 are LGHDT and YNNKEL (reference sequence). Trimming took 6 bases from V and 7 from J, leaving 18 bases between them. The CDR3 has 15 amino acids. CDR3 protein: CASRLLIRESEKLFF. CDR3 nucleotide sequence: TGTGCCAGCAGACTTTTAATAAGGGAGTCTGAAAAACTGTTTTTT.

The chain uses TRBV9 and TRBJ2-5; no clear D gene. Germline lookup yields CDR1 SGDLS and CDR2 YYNGEE. Trimming left V 4 bases short and J 5 bases short, with 12 bases between. This CDR3 region has 13 residues. CDR3 loop: CASSLGWRETQYF. The CDR3 DNA reads as TGTGCCAGCAGCCTCGGGTGGCGGGAGACCCAGTACTTC.

The rearrangement links TRBV5-1 to TRBJ2-3; 7 nucleotides align to TRBD2. The CDR3 runs 16 residues. The J segment lost 1 base and the V segment lost 0 bases, leaving 5 bases of the junction unmatched. Germline CDR1 and CDR2: SGHRS and YFSETQ. The CDR3 loop is CASSLAGGMRTDTQYF. DNA for the CDR3: TGCGCCAGCAGCTTGGCGGGGGGTATGCGCACAGATACGCAGTATTTT.

Notes on this clone: Other nucleotide sequences in the sample specify the same CDR3. The rearrangement joins TRBV10-1 to TRBJ1-2, with D possibly matching TRBD1 (5 bases). V lost 3 bases and J lost 3, with 8 bases in between. The CDR3 sequence is 13 residues long. CDR1 is WNHNN and CDR2 is SYGVQD in the germline V gene (reference sequence). CDR3 DNA sequence: TGCGCCAGCAGTGAATCGGGGGACTATGGCTACACCTTC. It specifies CASSESGDYGYTF.

The rearrangement joins TRBV2 to TRBJ1-4; 10 bases fit TRBD1. The CDR3 sequence is 14 residues long. V lost 6 bases to trimming and J lost 8 bases; unmatched junction nucleotides: 6. Germline V lookup: CDR1 SNHLY, CDR2 FYNNEI. CDR3 sequence reads: CASSHPGQGEKLFF. CDR3 coding DNA: TGTGCCAGCAGCCACCCGGGACAGGGGGAAAAACTGTTTTTT.

This clone turned up a few times. The identical CDR3 is also encoded by other nucleotide sequences in the sample. The chain employs TRBV5-1 and TRBJ1-6, with a tentative D call TRBD1 (5 bases). V lost 0 bases to trimming and J lost 8 bases, with 6 bases between them. Germline V gives CDR1 SGHRS, CDR2 YFSETQ. The CDR3 sequence is 13 residues long. CDR3 DNA: TGCGCCAGCAGCTTGGAAGGGGATTCACCCCTCCACTTT. Protein product: CASSLEGDSPLHF.

The count of this clone is one. The chain carries TRBV7-6 and TRBJ1-1, with D possibly matching TRBD1 (6 bases). CDR3 length equals 16 residues. CDR1 SGHVS and CDR2 FNYEAQ come from the germline V gene. Trimming left V 1 base short and J 0 bases short, with 12 bases between. CDR3 region: CASSLEQGPMNTEAFF. CDR3 nucleotides: TGTGCCAGCAGCTTAGAACAGGGCCCGATGAACACTGAAGCTTTCTTT.

The V and J genes are TRBV12-3 or TRBV12-4 and TRBJ2-7; D is unresolved. There are 11 residues in the CDR3. V gave up 5 bases and J gave up 6 bases, with 8 bases separating them. Written as DNA, the CDR3 is TGTGCCAGCAGTCCCCCCGGCGAGCAGTACTTC. Encoded protein: CASSPPGEQYF.

The chain has TRBV7-6 and TRBJ1-3; 8 nucleotides line up with TRBD1. The germline V gene has CDR1 SGHVS and CDR2 FNYEAQ. V was pared by 7 bases and J by 3 bases, with 8 bases of the junction left unmatched. The CDR3 is 15 amino acids. The CDR3 reads CASTPDRGGGNTIYF. The CDR3 DNA reads TGTGCCAGCACCCCCGACAGGGGCGGTGGAAACACCATATATTTT.